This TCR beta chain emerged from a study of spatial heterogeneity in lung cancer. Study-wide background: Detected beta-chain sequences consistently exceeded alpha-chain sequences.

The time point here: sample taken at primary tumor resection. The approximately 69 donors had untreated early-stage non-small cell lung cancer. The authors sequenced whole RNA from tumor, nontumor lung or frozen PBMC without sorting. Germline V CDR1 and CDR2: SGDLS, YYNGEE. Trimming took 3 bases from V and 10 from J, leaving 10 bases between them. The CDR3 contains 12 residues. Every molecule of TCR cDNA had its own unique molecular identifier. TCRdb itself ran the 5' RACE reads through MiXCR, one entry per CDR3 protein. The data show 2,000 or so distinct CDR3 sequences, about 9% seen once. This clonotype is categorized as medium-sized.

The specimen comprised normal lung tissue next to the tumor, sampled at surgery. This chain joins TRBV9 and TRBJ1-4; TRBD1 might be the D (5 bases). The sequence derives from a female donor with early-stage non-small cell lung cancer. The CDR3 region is CASSARDGKLFF. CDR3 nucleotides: TGTGCCAGCAGCGCAAGGGACGGAAAACTGTTTTTT.